This TCR beta chain was obtained from a study of blood T cell repertoires in COVID-19. Study in general: Whether acute or convalescent, the COVID-19 samples came from the United States, Italy and Spain. Sources were T cells, B-cell-depleted T cells, or PBMCs; the material itself was cDNA or gDNA.

Original processing notes: Reference gene primers were amplified, and this amplification served to estimate nucleated cell counts. Clones were read by immunoSEQ multiplex PCR, and TCRdb kept only the in-frame ones, dropping some. Clone size and V and J calls were adopted from that table, with D and trimming inferred from the DNA. The sample includes about 33,000 clones, 80% to 90% of them seen just once. The sequence was collected from a woman aged 80 or older with active or convalescent COVID-19. The sequenced sample was peripheral blood.

CDR3 loop: CASSSRTTKTQYF. CDR3 nucleotides: TGTGCCAGCAGTTCAAGGACTACCAAGACCCAGTACTTC. The V call is TRBV27, the J call TRBJ2-5; tentatively, D is TRBD2 (6 bases). CDR3 length: 13 residues. Trimming pared 4 bases from V and 6 bases from J, leaving 12 bases between. Germline values: CDR1 MNHEY, CDR2 SMNVEV (reference sequence).